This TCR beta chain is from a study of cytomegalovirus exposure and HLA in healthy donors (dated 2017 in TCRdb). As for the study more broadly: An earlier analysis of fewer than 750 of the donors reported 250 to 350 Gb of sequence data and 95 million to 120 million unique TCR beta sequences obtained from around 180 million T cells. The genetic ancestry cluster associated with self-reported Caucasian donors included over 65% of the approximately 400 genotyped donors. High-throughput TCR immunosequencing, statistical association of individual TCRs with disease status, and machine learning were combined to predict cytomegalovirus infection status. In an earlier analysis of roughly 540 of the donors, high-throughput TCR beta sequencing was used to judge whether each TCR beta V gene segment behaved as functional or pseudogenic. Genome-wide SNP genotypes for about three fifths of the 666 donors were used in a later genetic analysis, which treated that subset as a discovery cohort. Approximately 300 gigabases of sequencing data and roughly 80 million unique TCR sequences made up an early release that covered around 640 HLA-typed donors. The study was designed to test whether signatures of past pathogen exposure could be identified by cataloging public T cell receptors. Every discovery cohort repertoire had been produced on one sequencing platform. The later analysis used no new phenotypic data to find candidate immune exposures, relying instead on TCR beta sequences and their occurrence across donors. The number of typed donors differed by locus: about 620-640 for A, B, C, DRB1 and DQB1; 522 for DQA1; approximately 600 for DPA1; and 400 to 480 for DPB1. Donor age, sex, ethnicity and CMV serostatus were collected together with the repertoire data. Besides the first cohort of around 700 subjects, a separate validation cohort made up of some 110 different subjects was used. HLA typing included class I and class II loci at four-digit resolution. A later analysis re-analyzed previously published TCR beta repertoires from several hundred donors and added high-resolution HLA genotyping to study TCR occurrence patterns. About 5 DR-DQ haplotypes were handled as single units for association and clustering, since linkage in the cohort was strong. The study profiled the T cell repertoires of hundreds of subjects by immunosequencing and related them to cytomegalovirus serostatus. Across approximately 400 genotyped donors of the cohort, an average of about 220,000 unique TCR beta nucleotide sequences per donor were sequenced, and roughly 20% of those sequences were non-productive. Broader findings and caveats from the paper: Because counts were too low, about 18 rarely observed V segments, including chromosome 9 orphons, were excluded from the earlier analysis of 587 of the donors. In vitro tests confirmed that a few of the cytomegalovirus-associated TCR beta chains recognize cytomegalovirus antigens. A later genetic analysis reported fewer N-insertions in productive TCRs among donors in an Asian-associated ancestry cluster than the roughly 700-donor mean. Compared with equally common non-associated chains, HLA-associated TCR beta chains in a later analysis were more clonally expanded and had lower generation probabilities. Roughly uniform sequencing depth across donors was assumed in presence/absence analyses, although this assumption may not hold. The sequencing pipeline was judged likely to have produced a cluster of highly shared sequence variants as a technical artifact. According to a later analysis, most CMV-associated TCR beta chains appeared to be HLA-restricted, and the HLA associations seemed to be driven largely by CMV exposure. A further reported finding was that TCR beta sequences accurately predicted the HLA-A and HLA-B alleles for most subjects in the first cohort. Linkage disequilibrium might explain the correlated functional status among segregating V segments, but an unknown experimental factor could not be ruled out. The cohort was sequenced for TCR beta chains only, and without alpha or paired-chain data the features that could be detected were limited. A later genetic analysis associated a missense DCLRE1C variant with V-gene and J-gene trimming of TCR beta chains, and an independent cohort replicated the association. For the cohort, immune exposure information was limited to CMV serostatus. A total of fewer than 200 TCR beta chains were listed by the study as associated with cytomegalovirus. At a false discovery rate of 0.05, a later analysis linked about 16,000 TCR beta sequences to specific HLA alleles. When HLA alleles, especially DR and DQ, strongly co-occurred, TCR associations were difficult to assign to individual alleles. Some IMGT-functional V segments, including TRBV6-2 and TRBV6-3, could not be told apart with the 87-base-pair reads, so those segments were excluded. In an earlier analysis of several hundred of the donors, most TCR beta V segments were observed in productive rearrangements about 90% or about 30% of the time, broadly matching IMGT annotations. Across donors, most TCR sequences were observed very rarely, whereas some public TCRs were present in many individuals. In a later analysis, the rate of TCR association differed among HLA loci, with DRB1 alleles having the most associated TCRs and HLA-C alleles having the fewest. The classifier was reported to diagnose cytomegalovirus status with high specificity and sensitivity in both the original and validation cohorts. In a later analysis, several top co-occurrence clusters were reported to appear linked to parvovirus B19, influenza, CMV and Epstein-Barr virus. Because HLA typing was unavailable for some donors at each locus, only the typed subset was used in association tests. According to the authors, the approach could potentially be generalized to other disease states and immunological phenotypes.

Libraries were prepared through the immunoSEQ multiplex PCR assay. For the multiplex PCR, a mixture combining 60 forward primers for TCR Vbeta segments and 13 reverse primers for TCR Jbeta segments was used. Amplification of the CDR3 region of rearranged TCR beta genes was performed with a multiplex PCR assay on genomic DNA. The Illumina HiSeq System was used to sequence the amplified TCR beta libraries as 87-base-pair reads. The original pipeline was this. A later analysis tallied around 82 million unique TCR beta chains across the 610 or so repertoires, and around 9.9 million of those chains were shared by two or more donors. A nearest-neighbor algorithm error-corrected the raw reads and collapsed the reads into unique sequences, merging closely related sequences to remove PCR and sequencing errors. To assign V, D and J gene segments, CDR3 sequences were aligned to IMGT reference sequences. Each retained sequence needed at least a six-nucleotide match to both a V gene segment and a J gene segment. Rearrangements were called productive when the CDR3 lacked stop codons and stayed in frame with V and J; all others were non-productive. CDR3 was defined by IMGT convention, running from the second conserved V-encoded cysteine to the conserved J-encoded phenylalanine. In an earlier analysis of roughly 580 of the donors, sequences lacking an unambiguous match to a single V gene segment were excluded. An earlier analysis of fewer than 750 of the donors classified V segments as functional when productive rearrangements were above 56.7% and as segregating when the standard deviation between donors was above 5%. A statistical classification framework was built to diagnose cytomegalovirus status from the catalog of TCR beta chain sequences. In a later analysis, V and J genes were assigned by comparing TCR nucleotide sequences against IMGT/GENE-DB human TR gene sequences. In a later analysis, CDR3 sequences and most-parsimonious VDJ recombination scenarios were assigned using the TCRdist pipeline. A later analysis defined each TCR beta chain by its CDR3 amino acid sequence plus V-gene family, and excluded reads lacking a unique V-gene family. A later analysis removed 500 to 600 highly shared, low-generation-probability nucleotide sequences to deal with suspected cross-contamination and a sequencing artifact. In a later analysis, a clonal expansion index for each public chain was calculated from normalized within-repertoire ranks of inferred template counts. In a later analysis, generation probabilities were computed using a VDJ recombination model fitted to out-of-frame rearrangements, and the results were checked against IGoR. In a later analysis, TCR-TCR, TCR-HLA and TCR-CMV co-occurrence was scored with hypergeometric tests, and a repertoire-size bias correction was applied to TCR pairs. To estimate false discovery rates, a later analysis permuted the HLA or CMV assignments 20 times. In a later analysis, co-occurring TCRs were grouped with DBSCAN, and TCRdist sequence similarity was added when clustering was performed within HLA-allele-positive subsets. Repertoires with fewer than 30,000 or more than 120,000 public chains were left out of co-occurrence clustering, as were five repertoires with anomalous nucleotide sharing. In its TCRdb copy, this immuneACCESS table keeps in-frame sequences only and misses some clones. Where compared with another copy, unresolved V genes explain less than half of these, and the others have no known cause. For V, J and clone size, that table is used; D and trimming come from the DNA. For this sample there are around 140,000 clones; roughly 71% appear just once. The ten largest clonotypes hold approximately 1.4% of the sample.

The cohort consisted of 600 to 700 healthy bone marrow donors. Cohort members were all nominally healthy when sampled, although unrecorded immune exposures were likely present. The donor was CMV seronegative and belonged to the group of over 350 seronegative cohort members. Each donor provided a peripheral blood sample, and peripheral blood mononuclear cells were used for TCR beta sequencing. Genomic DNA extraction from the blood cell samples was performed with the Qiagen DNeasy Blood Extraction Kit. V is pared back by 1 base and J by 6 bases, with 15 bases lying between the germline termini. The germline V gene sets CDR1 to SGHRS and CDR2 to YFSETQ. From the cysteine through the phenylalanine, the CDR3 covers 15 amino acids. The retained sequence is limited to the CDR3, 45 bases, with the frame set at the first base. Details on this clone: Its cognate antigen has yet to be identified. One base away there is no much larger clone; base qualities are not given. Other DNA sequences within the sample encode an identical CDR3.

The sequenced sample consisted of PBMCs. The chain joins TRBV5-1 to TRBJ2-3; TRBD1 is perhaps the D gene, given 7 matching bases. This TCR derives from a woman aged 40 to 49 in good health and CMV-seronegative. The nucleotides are TGCGCCAGCAGCTTGCAAGGGGGCAGCGGGGATACGCAGTATTTT. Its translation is CASSLQGGSGDTQYF.